Shown below are 16 T cell receptor beta chains from a single sample sequenced in a study of blood T cell repertoires in COVID-19. Clones were sequenced by immunoSEQ multiplex PCR, and TCRdb holds only the in-frame ones, with some missing. Of hundreds of thousands of clones listed, around 84% are singletons. The sequenced sample was PBMCs or T cells enriched from blood (not recorded which). The receptors were gathered from a woman aged 40-49 years with acute COVID-19.

The rearrangement links TRBV19 to TRBJ1-4, with TRBD1 matching 8 bases. Germline CDR1 and CDR2: LNHDA and SQIVND (reference sequence). The CDR3 runs to 16 residues. V gave up 6 bases and J gave up 0 bases; unmatched junction bases: 6. The CDR3 sequence: CASRKDRATTNEKLFF. The CDR3 DNA reads TGTGCCAGTAGGAAGGACAGGGCAACAACTAATGAAAAACTGTTTTTT.

The CDR3 reads CASSPRGLPLNYGYTF. DNA for the CDR3: TGTGCCAGCAGCCCCCGGGGATTGCCTCTTAACTATGGCTACACCTTC. V is TRBV5-6 and J is TRBJ1-2; D uncertain. Trimming removed 4 bases from V and 1 base from J, with 17 bases in between. CDR1 is SGHDT, CDR2 YYEEEE, per germline. There are 16 residues in the CDR3.

This sequence joins TRBV19 and TRBJ2-1; the match to TRBD2 covers 15 bases. Trimming cost V 9 bases and J 12 bases; bases outside gene matches: 12. Looked up from germline, CDR1 is LNHDA and CDR2 is SQIVND (reference sequence). The CDR3 has 15 residues. The CDR3 sequence is CASDTGTSGRMGQFF. The CDR3, as DNA: TGTGCCAGCGACACCGGGACTAGCGGGAGGATGGGGCAGTTCTTC.

The table lists this clone with a count of one. The chain has TRBV5-1 and TRBJ2-7; unclear D gene. The CDR3 has 13 amino acids. Per germline, CDR1 SGHRS and CDR2 YFSETQ. The V end was cut by 0 bases, the J end by 6 bases, with 10 bases between. CDR3 sequence: CASSLAPRGEQYF. The CDR3 DNA is TGCGCCAGCAGCTTGGCACCGCGAGGCGAGCAGTACTTC.

The J gene is TRBJ1-1, the V gene TRBV13; 9 bases fit TRBD1. The J segment lost 1 base and the V segment lost 7 bases, leaving 10 bases of the junction unmatched. The CDR3 is 16 residues long. Germline lookup yields CDR1 PRHDT and CDR2 FYEKMQ (reference sequence). CDR3 DNA sequence: TGTGCCAGCACCCCAGTACAGGGGGCCGCGAACACTGAAGCTTTCTTT. Translating it yields CASTPVQGAANTEAFF.

The chain uses TRBV5-4 and TRBJ2-3; D possibly corresponds to TRBD1 (5 bases). The ends were cut back, 5 bases at V and 2 bases at J, with 12 bases in the middle. This CDR3 spans 14 amino acids. CDR1 is SGHNT, CDR2 YYREEE, per germline (reference sequence). The CDR3 DNA is TGTGCCAGCAGTAGCTCAGGGAACACAGATACGCAGTATTTT. Translating it yields CASSSSGNTDTQYF. Filled out from reference TRBV5-4 and TRBJ2-3, the complete variable domain reads ETGVTQSPTHLIKTRGQQVTLRCSSQSGHNTVSWYQQALGQGPQFIFQYYREEENGRGNFPPRFSGLQFPNYSSELNVNALELDDSALYLCASSSSGNTDTQYFGPGTRLTVL.

This chain uses TRBV21-1 with TRBJ2-2; TRBD1 was called by the table and not checked on the DNA. TRBV21-1 is described as a pseudogene. The CDR3 contains 16 residues. In DNA form, the CDR3 reads TGTGCCAGCAGCAAAAGGCGGGACAGGGGGCACCGGGGAGCTGTTTTT. Protein: CASSKRRDRGHRGAVF.

This rearrangement joins TRBV18 to TRBJ2-3, with D uncertain. Trimming shortened V by 0 bases and J by 1 base, and 14 bases separated the two germline ends. The CDR3 consists of 17 residues. Germline V gene sequence: CDR1 KGHSH, CDR2 LQKENI. DNA of the CDR3: TGTGCCAGCTCACCACCGTTCCATTCCGAGGGCACAGATACGCAGTATTTT. Its protein is CASSPPFHSEGTDTQYF.

The rearrangement uses TRBV7-8 and TRBJ1-4, with 10 bases that match TRBD1. V gave up 3 bases and J gave up 7 bases; unmatched junction bases: 8. This CDR3 comprises 16 residues. Germline V gene data show CDR1 as SGHVS and CDR2 as FQNEAQ. The chain's CDR3 is CASSFGRTGGGEKLFF. For the CDR3, the DNA is TGTGCCAGCAGCTTTGGGCGGACAGGGGGTGGTGAAAAACTGTTTTTT.

CDR3 DNA: TGTGCCAGCAGTTTGACAGGGGGAGGCCAAAACATTCAGTACTTC. Protein product: CASSLTGGGQNIQYF. The chain is built from TRBV5-5 and TRBJ2-4, with 9 bases aligning to TRBD1. V lost 5 bases, J lost 5 bases, and 8 bases stayed unmatched. This CDR3 has 15 residues. Germline V gene lookup returns CDR1 SGHKS and CDR2 YYEKEE (reference sequence).

The chain couples TRBV3-1 (or the pseudogene TRBV3-2) to TRBJ1-2; TRBD1 might be the D (6 bases). This CDR3 comprises 15 residues. The V gene lost 1 base and the J gene lost 4 bases, with 13 bases spanning the gap. The germline V gene has CDR1 LGHDT and CDR2 YNNKEL (reference sequence). CDR3 sequence: CASSQAGTPFYGYTF. CDR3 nucleotides: TGTGCCAGCAGCCAAGCCGGGACACCCTTCTATGGCTACACCTTC.

This clone was seen only once. The rearrangement joins TRBV3-1 (or the pseudogene TRBV3-2) to TRBJ2-5; 8 bases align to TRBD2. CDR3 length: 14 residues. Germline CDR1 and CDR2: LGHDT and YNNKEL (reference sequence). With V trimmed by 1 base and J by 5 bases, 3 bases remained unmatched. The CDR3 DNA follows: TGTGCCAGCAGCCAAGGTCGCGGGGGGGAGACCCAGTACTTC. Translated: CASSQGRGGETQYF.

This clone was seen a single time. This chain joins TRBV11-1 and TRBJ2-5, with no clear D. CDR3 length: 13 residues. V lost 5 bases, J lost 8 bases, and 15 bases lay in between. Germline assignment: CDR1 SGHAT and CDR2 FQDESV (reference sequence). The CDR3 spells CASSPDGSGTQYF. CDR3 sequence (DNA): TGTGCCAGCAGCCCGGATGGGTCAGGAACCCAGTACTTC.

The V call is TRBV5-1, the J call TRBJ2-7; tentative D call: TRBD2 (6 bases). The CDR3 totals 14 residues. V lost 5 bases, J lost 0 bases, and 12 bases lay in between. The V gene's germline CDR1 is SGHRS and CDR2 YFSETQ. CDR3 residues: CASRVEGSSYEQYF. As DNA, the CDR3 is TGCGCCAGCAGGGTGGAGGGAAGCTCCTACGAGCAGTACTTC.

This clone was found a few times. This chain joins TRBV28 and TRBJ1-1; D not certain. Germline CDR1 MDHEN, CDR2 SYDVKM. The CDR3 consists of 12 residues. With 6 bases removed from V and 6 bases from J, the gap between germline ends came to 11 bases. CDR3 in amino acids: CASRQSFSEAFF. The CDR3 nucleotides are TGTGCCAGCAGACAGAGCTTCTCTGAAGCTTTCTTT.

The CDR3 nucleotides are TGTGCTAGTGCGCGGGACAGGGAATATGGCTACACCTTC. It codes for CASARDREYGYTF. The V and J genes are TRBV12-5 and TRBJ1-2; TRBD1 agrees at 9 bases. The CDR3 sequence is 13 residues long. Germline trimming cut 7 bases from V and 5 bases from J; bases unmatched to any gene: 5. Germline V lookup: CDR1 LGHNT, CDR2 FRNRAP.